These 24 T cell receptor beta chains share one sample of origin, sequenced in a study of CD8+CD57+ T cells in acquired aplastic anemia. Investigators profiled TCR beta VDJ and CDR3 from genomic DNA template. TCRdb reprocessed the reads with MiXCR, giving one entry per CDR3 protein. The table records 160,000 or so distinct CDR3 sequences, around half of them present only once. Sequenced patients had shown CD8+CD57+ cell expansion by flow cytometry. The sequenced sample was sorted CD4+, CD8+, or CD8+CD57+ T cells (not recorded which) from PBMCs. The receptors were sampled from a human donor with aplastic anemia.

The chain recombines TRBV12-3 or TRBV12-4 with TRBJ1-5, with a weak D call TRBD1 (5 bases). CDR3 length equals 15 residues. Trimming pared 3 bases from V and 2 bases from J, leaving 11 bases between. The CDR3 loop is CASSFGRGGNQPQHF. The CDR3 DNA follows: TGTGCCAGCAGTTTTGGTAGGGGTGGCAATCAGCCCCAGCATTTT.

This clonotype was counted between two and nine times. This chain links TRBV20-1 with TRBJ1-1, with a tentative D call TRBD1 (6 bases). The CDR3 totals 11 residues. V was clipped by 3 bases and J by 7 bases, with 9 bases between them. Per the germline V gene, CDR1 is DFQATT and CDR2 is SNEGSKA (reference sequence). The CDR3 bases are TGCAGTGCTAGGGAGGACAGTGAAGCTTTCTTT. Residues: CSAREDSEAFF.

This chain's CDR3 is CASSPPGQGNEKLFF. Written as DNA, the CDR3 is TGTGCCAGCAGCCCACCGGGACAGGGAAATGAAAAACTGTTTTTT. The genes are TRBV3-1 and TRBJ1-4; 9 positions match TRBD1. The CDR3 loop spans 15 amino acids. After removal of 4 bases from V and 5 bases from J, the junction contained 5 bases not matched to a gene. Germline values: CDR1 LGHDT, CDR2 YNNKEL (reference sequence).

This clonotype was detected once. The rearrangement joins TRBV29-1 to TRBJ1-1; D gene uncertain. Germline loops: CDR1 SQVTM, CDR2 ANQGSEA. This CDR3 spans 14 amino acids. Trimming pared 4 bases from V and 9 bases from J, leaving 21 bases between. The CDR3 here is CSVGTLAGQDQAFF. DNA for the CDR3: TGCAGCGTTGGTACCCTCGCGGGTCAGGATCAAGCTTTCTTT.

In DNA form, the CDR3 reads TGTGCCCAGCAGCAGGCATGGGGGGACTATGGCTACACCTTC. It specifies CAQQQAWGDYGYTF. The chain links TRBV7-9 to TRBJ1-2; D is perhaps TRBD1 (5 bases). Germline-derived CDR1 and CDR2 are SEHNR and FQNEAQ (reference sequence). Trimming cost V 11 bases and J 3 bases, with 19 bases left between them. CDR3 length equals 14 residues.

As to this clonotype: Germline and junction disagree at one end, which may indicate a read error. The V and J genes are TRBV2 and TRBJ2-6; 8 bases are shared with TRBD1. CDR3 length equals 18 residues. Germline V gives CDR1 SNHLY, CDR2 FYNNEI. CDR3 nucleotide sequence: TGTGCCAGCAGCGAAGAAGGACAGGGCCTCTCTGGGGCCGACGTCCTGACTTTC. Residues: CASSEEGQGLSGADVLTF.

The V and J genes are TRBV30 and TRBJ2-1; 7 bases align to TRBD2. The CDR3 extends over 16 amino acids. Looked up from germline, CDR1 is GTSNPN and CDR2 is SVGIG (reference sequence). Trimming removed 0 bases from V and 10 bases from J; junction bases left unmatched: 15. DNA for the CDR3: TGTGCCTGGAGTGTTGGGTGGGAGGGCCGATCTAGGGAGCAGTTCTTC. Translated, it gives CAWSVGWEGRSREQFF.

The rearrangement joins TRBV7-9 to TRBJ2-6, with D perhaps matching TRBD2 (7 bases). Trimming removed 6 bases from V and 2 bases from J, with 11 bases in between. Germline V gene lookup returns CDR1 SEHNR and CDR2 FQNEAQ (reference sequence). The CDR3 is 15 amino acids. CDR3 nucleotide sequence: TGTGCCAGCAGAGGGGGGGTTGCTGGGGCCAACGTCCTGACTTTC. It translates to CASRGGVAGANVLTF.

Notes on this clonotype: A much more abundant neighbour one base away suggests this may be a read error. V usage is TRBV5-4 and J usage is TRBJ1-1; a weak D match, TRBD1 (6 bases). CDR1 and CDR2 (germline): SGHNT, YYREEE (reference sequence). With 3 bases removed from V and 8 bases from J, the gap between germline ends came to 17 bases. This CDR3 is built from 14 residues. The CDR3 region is CASSSGNGTTEAFF. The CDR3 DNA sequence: TGTGCCAGCAGCTCAGGAAATGGGACAACAGAAGCTTTCTTT.

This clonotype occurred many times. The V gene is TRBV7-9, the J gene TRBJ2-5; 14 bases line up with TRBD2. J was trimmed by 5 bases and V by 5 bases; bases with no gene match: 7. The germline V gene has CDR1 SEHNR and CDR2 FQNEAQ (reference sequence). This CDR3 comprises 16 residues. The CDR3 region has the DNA TGTGCCAGCAGCACTGGACTAGCGGGAGGTTCTGAGACCCAGTACTTC. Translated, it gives CASSTGLAGGSETQYF.

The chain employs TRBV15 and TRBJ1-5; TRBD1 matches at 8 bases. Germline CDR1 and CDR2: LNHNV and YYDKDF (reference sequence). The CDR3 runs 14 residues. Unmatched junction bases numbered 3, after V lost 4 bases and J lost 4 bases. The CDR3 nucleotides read TGTGCCACCAGCACAAGGACAGGGAATCAGCCCCAGCATTTT. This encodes CATSTRTGNQPQHF.

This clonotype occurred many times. The CDR3 here is CASSLVYPSTDTQYF. The CDR3 DNA follows: TGCGCCAGCAGCTTGGTTTACCCCAGCACAGATACGCAGTATTTT. The V call is TRBV5-1, the J call TRBJ2-3; D gene unclear. CDR1 SGHRS and CDR2 YFSETQ come from the germline V gene. This CDR3 is 15 amino acids long. V lost 0 bases and J lost 0, with 8 bases in between.

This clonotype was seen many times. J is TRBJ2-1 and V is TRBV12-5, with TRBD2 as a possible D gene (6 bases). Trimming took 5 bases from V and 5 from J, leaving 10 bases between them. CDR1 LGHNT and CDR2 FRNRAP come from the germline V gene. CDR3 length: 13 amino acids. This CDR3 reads CASGRRADNEQFF. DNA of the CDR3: TGTGCTAGTGGTCGGAGGGCCGACAATGAGCAGTTCTTC.

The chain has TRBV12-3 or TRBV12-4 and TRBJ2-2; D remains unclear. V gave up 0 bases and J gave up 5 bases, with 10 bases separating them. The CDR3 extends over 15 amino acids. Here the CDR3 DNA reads TGTGCCAGCAGTTTAGCTCAGAGTGGGACCGGGGAGCTGTTTTTT. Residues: CASSLAQSGTGELFF.

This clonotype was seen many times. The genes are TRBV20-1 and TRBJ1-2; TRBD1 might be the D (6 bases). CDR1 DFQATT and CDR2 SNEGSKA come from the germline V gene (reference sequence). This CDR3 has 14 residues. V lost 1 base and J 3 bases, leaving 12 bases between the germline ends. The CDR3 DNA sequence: TGCAGTGCTAGAGGGACCGGGGGCGACTATGGCTACACCTTC. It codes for CSARGTGGDYGYTF.

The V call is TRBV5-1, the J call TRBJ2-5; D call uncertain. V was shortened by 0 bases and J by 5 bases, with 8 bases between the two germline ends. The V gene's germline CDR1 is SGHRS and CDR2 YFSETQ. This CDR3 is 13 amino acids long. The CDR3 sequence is CASSLGLSETQYF. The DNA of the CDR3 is TGCGCCAGCAGCTTGGGACTCAGCGAGACCCAGTACTTC. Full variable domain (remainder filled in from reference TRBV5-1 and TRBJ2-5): KAGVTQTPRYLIKTRGQQVTLSCSPISGHRSVSWYQQTPGQGLQFLFEYFSETQRNKGNFPGRFSGRQFSNSRSEMNVSTLELGDSALYLCASSLGLSETQYFGPGTRLLVL.

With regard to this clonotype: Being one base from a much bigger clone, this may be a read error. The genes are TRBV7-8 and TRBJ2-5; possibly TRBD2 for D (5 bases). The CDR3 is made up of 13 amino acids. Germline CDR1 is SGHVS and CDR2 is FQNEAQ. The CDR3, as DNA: TGCGCCAGCAGGTTAACTAGCCAAGAGACCCAGTACTTC. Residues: CASRLTSQETQYF.

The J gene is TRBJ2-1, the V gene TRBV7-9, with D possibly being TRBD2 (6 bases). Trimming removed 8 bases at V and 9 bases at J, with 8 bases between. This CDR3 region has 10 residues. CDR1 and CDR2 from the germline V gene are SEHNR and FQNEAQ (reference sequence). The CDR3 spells CASGGVEQFF. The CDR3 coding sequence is TGTGCCAGCGGAGGGGTTGAGCAGTTCTTC.

The CDR3 DNA follows: TGTGCCAGCAGCTTTGCCTCGGAGACCCAGTACTTC. It specifies CASSFASETQYF. The rearrangement links TRBV7-9 to TRBJ2-5; unclear D gene. The CDR3 contains 12 residues. Germline V lookup: CDR1 SEHNR, CDR2 FQNEAQ (reference sequence). Trimming stripped 3 bases from V and 5 bases from J, with 7 bases between.

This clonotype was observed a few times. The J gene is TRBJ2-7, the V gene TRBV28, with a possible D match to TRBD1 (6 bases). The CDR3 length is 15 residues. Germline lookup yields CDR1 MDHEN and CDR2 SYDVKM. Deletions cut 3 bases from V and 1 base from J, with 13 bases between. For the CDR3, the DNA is TGTGCCAGCAGTTTTAGTGCCACAGGGTCCTACGAGCAGTACTTC. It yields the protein CASSFSATGSYEQYF.

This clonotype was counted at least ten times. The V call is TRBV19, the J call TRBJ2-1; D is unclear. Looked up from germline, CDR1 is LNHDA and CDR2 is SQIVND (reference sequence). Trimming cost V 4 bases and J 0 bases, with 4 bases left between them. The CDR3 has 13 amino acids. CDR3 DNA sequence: TGTGCCAGTAGTAGGGGCTCCTACAATGAGCAGTTCTTC. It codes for CASSRGSYNEQFF. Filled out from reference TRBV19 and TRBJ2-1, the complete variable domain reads DGGITQSPKYLFRKEGQNVTLSCEQNLNHDAMYWYRQDPGQGLRLIYYSQIVNDFQKGDIAEGYSVSREKKESFPLTVTSAQKNPTAFYLCASSRGSYNEQFFGPGTRLTVL.

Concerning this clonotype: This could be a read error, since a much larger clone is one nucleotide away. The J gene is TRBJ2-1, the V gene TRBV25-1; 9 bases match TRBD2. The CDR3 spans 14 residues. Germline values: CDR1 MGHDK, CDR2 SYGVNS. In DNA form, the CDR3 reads TGTGCCAGCAGTGAAGCGGGGGGGCACAATGAGCGGTTCTTC. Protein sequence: CASSEAGGHNERFF.

The chain's CDR3 is CASSPGNEQFF. In nucleotides, the CDR3 is TGTGCCAGTAGTCCCGGCAATGAGCAGTTCTTC. This sequence joins TRBV19 and TRBJ2-1, with D hard to call. The CDR3 runs 11 residues. V lost 5 bases and J 6 bases, leaving 5 bases between the germline ends. CDR1 and CDR2 (germline): LNHDA, SQIVND (reference sequence).

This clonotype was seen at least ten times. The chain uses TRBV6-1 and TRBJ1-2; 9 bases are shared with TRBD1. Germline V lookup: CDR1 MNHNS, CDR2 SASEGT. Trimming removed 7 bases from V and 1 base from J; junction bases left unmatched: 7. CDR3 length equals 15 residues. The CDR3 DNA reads TGTGCCAGCAATAGCTTGGGACAGGGTAACTATGGCTACACCTTC. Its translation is CASNSLGQGNYGYTF.